A selection of T cell receptor beta chains follows, all from one sample in a study of cytomegalovirus exposure and HLA in healthy donors. This table comes from immunoSEQ multiplex PCR, and its TCRdb copy is limited to in-frame clones, with some not included. In the table there are some 220,000 clones, around 89% of which are singletons. Sequences were obtained from PBMCs. Receptor source: a woman aged 18-30 years in good health and CMV-seronegative. CDR3s include the opening cysteine and the closing phenylalanine or tryptophan. D genes are given only for firm matches. Clone size is given for some rows only: seen once, a few or many times, or a class if the clone is expanded.

j_gene | v_gene | abundance | len | d_gene | CDR3aa | CDR3nt
TRBJ2-5 | TRBV5-1 | - | 15 | TRBD2 | CASSSGGALLETQYF | TGCGCCAGTTCGAGCGGGGGGGCCCTACTGGAGACCCAGTACTTC
TRBJ1-1 | TRBV30 | - | 15 | - | CAWKTPGLRVTEAFF | TGTGCCTGGAAGACCCCGGGACTTCGCGTCACTGAAGCTTTCTTT
TRBJ2-1 | TRBV5-6 | - | 15 | TRBD2 | CASSFRTSSHNEQFF | TGTGCCAGCAGCTTTAGGACTAGTTCTCATAATGAGCAGTTCTTC
TRBJ2-1 | TRBV7-8 | once | 18 | TRBD2 | CASSFGLRPSGRAHEQFF | TGTGCCAGCAGCTTTGGTCTCCGTCCTAGCGGGAGGGCCCATGAGCAGTTCTTC
TRBJ1-1 | TRBV6-5 | - | 12 | TRBD1 | CASTQTGSEAFF | TGTGCCAGCACCCAGACAGGGTCTGAAGCTTTCTTT
TRBJ1-2 | TRBV9 | - | 14 | - | CASSGHGGVYGYTF | TGTGCCAGCAGCGGGCACGGGGGGGTCTATGGCTACACCTTC
TRBJ1-4 | TRBV11-1 | once | 16 | TRBD1 | CASSSSPGTGNEKLFF | TGTGCCAGCAGCTCCTCCCCCGGGACAGGGAATGAAAAACTGTTTTTT
TRBJ2-7 | TRBV2 | - | 15 | - | CASSTGNAESYEQYF | TGTGCCAGCAGTACAGGGAACGCGGAATCCTACGAGCAGTACTTC
TRBJ1-2 | TRBV11-2 | - | 13 | - | CASSSTANYGYTF | TGTGCCAGCAGCTCGACAGCTAACTATGGCTACACCTTC
TRBJ2-7 | TRBV19 | once | 16 | TRBD2 | CASTNSRTSGTYEQYF | TGTGCCAGTACCAATTCGAGGACTAGCGGTACCTACGAGCAGTACTTC
TRBJ2-7 | TRBV4-1 | - | 15 | TRBD1 | CASSHPTGGVYEQYF | TGCGCCAGCAGCCACCCGACAGGGGGCGTCTACGAGCAGTACTTC
TRBJ2-1 | TRBV10-3 | - | 14 | TRBD2 | CATKLAGGQDEQFF | TGTGCCACCAAATTAGCGGGGGGGCAGGATGAGCAGTTCTTC
TRBJ1-6 | TRBV19 | - | 16 | - | CASSSAHLTYNSPLHF | TGTGCCAGTAGTTCCGCCCACTTAACCTATAATTCACCCCTCCACTTT
TRBJ2-2 | TRBV11-2 | - | 14 | - | CASSWSGPTGELFF | TGTGCCAGCAGCTGGAGCGGTCCCACCGGGGAGCTGTTTTTT
TRBJ2-7 | TRBV2 | - | 14 | - | CASQESELTSEQYF | TGTGCCAGCCAGGAAAGCGAGTTAACTAGCGAGCAGTACTTC
TRBJ2-5 | TRBV2 | - | 14 | TRBD2 | CASIFSGGAGTQYF | TGTGCCAGCATCTTCAGCGGGGGAGCGGGGACCCAGTACTTC